The text below deals with one T cell receptor (beta chain). This record comes from a study of cytomegalovirus exposure and HLA in healthy donors. The overall study: There were 88 million or so unique TCRs (from HLA-typed donors) in an early data release.

The V end lost 0 bases, the J end lost 8 bases, and 8 bases lay between the germline ends. CDR3 length: 12 amino acids. Germline assignment: CDR1 SGHDT and CDR2 YYEEEE. This PCR relied on a set of 60 Vbeta primers and 13 Jbeta primers. The method was immunoSEQ multiplex PCR; TCRdb's version includes in-frame clones alone and lacks a portion of them. Among about 120,000 clones listed, under 90% were seen once. Sequencing used PBMCs. This chain connects TRBV5-6 to TRBJ1-2; no definite D call. The sequence was obtained from a female donor in good health and CMV-seropositive. CDR3 amino acids: CASSLDRGGYTF. CDR3 nucleotide sequence: TGTGCCAGCAGCTTGGATCGGGGAGGCTACACCTTC.